Presented here are 13 T cell receptor beta chains from one specimen sequenced in a study of cytomegalovirus exposure and HLA in healthy donors. The PCR was carried out with 60 Vbeta primers and 13 Jbeta primers. Profiled with immunoSEQ multiplex PCR; TCRdb holds only in-frame clones, not every one. The sample contains about 150,000 clones, about 79% of which appear only once. Sequencing input: PBMCs. These receptors all stem from a male donor in good health and CMV-seronegative.

V gene TRBV7-8 combines with J gene TRBJ2-7, with 9 bases that match TRBD1. Germline V gives CDR1 SGHVS, CDR2 FQNEAQ. CDR3 length: 16 amino acids. The V segment lost 4 bases and the J segment 3 bases; nucleotides outside the gene matches: 10. CDR3 nucleotide sequence: TGTGCCAGCAGCTCCCGACCCCCGGACAGGGGCTACGAGCAGTACTTC. Amino acids: CASSSRPPDRGYEQYF.

This clone was found a few times. V and J are TRBV29-1 and TRBJ2-1, with D possibly matching TRBD2 (5 bases). V gave up 8 bases and J gave up 6 bases, with 20 bases separating them. CDR3 length: 14 amino acids. Germline CDR1 is SQVTM and CDR2 is ANQGSEA. CDR3 region: CSLLPGTPRNEQFF. CDR3 DNA: TGCAGCCTCCTCCCGGGAACTCCTCGCAATGAGCAGTTCTTC.

Comments on this clone: The junction and the germline gene differ at one end; a read error may be behind it. V is TRBV7-9 and J is TRBJ2-7, with TRBD1 matching over 9 bases. Germline CDR1 and CDR2: SEHNR and FQNEAQ (reference sequence). The CDR3 has 14 residues. The CDR3 loop is CSSSYSGQGYEQYF. CDR3 DNA: TGTTCCAGCAGCTATTCGGGACAGGGTTACGAGCAGTACTTC.

In its sample, this clone was seen a few times. J is TRBJ1-5 and V is TRBV5-5; 9 bases are a match to TRBD1. V dropped 4 bases and J dropped 5; count of bases not matched to a gene: 4. Germline assignment: CDR1 SGHKS and CDR2 YYEKEE (reference sequence). There are 14 residues in the CDR3. The CDR3 DNA follows: TGTGCCAGCAGCGTGGGACAGGGTTATCAGCCCCAGCATTTT. This codes for CASSVGQGYQPQHF. Full variable domain (remainder filled in from reference TRBV5-5 and TRBJ1-5): DAGVTQSPTHLIKTRGQQVTLRCSPISGHKSVSWYQQVLGQGPQFIFQYYEKEERGRGNFPDRFSARQFPNYSSELNVNALLLGDSALYLCASSVGQGYQPQHFGDGTRLSIL.

There are a few counts of this clone. V gene TRBV27 combines with J gene TRBJ1-1; D not certain. Germline V gene data show CDR1 as MNHEY and CDR2 as SMNVEV (reference sequence). CDR3 length: 14 residues. V gave up 2 bases and J gave up 0 bases, with 7 bases separating them. CDR3 sequence: CASSLTQMNTEAFF. The CDR3 region has the DNA TGTGCCAGCAGTTTAACACAAATGAACACTGAAGCTTTCTTT.

CDR3 DNA sequence: TGTGCCAGTAGCTGGACAGGGGGCACTGAAGCTTTCTTT. Protein: CASSWTGGTEAFF. This sequence joins TRBV19 and TRBJ1-1; the match to TRBD1 covers 10 bases. The trim removed 6 bases at V and 4 bases at J, leaving 2 bases unmatched. The CDR3 has 13 amino acids. Germline V gives CDR1 LNHDA, CDR2 SQIVND (reference sequence). The whole variable domain, filled in from reference TRBV19 and TRBJ1-1, reads DGGITQSPKYLFRKEGQNVTLSCEQNLNHDAMYWYRQDPGQGLRLIYYSQIVNDFQKGDIAEGYSVSREKKESFPLTVTSAQKNPTAFYLCASSWTGGTEAFFGQGTRLTVV.

This chain uses TRBV5-5 with TRBJ2-7; 9 bases align to TRBD1. Germline V gene lookup returns CDR1 SGHKS and CDR2 YYEKEE (reference sequence). This CDR3 is 15 amino acids long. J was trimmed by 2 bases and V by 3 bases; bases with no gene match: 6. The CDR3 DNA sequence: TGTGCCAGCAGCTCGCCGGGACAGGGAACCTACGAGCAGTACTTC. It is translated as CASSSPGQGTYEQYF.

V usage is TRBV7-6 and J usage is TRBJ2-5, with D perhaps matching TRBD2 (6 bases). Germline values: CDR1 SGHVS, CDR2 FNYEAQ. CDR3 length: 13 amino acids. V shed 0 bases and J shed 4 bases, with 6 bases lying between them. Here the CDR3 DNA reads TGTGCCAGCAGCTTAGCCGGGAGAGAGACCCAGTACTTC. Protein: CASSLAGRETQYF. Using reference TRBV7-6 and TRBJ2-5 for the parts outside the CDR3, the full variable domain is GAGVSQSPRYKVTKRGQDVALRCDPISGHVSLYWYRQALGQGPEFLTYFNYEAQQDKSGLPNDRFSAERPEGSISTLTIQRTEQRDSAMYRCASSLAGRETQYFGPGTRLLVL.

The V and J genes are TRBV30 and TRBJ2-7; no definite D call. This CDR3 contains 12 residues. The V end lost 3 bases, the J end lost 3 bases, and 9 bases lay between the germline ends. Germline V gene lookup returns CDR1 GTSNPN and CDR2 SVGIG (reference sequence). Here the CDR3 reads CAWSGSFYEQYF. CDR3 nucleotide sequence: TGTGCCTGGAGCGGTAGCTTCTACGAGCAGTACTTC. The full variable domain, in which reference TRBV30 and TRBJ2-7 provide the parts outside the CDR3, is SQTIHQWPATLVQPVGSPLSLECTVEGTSNPNLYWYRQAAGRGLQLLFYSVGIGQISSEVPQNLSASRPQDRQFILSSKKLLLSDSGFYLCAWSGSFYEQYFGPGTRLTVT.

This clone showed up just once. Here the CDR3 reads CASSSRDRGHLSNQPQHF. The CDR3 nucleotides are TGTGCCAGCAGCTCGCGCGACAGGGGGCACCTTAGCAATCAGCCCCAGCATTTT. The rearrangement uses TRBV21-1 and TRBJ1-5; the table's D gene call, TRBD1, was not cross checked with the DNA. TRBV21-1 is described as a pseudogene. The CDR3 is 18 residues long.

The V call is TRBV21-1, the J call TRBJ1-5; the listed D gene, TRBD1, was not tested against the DNA. TRBV21-1 is a pseudogene locus. This CDR3 contains 24 residues. CDR3 bases: TGTGCCAGCAGCAAAGACAGGGCCTGGGACAGGGTATCGGTATCGGGGTGTAGCAATCAGCCCCAGCATTTT. Translated, it gives CASSKDRAWDRVSVSGCSNQPQHF.

This clone was counted between two and nine times. J is TRBJ1-2 and V is TRBV7-2, with TRBD1 matching 12 bases. J was trimmed by 9 bases and V by 4 bases; bases with no gene match: 6. The CDR3 totals 14 residues. The V gene's germline CDR1 is SGHTA and CDR2 FQGNSA. The CDR3 nucleotides are TGTGCCAGCAGCTCGGGGACAGGGGGCATCAGCTACACCTTC. Translation: CASSSGTGGISYTF.

J is TRBJ1-2 and V is TRBV2; D uncertain. The V gene's germline CDR1 is SNHLY and CDR2 FYNNEI. The CDR3 is 13 amino acids. The V end lost 6 bases, the J end lost 8 bases, and 16 bases lay between the germline ends. This chain's CDR3 is CASRLDSAGGYTF. CDR3 DNA: TGTGCCAGCAGGCTAGACTCCGCGGGGGGCTACACCTTC.